The entry below gives a single T cell receptor (beta chain) sequence along with its context. Germline CDR1 and CDR2: SGHDN and FVKESK. This CDR3 comprises 15 residues. The V end was cut by 4 bases, the J end by 0 bases, with 12 bases between. This entry belongs to a study of T cell responses to AZD1222 COVID-19 vaccine. Generated by immunoSEQ multiplex PCR, the TCRdb table keeps only in-frame clones and is missing some. The repertoire holds around 130,000 clones, roughly 93% seen once, with under 3.5% in the top ten. The chain carries TRBV14 and TRBJ1-1; D gene ambiguous. The TCR was taken from an adult in good health. Sequenced material: peripheral blood, taken on day 0 of AZD1222 vaccination. CDR3 DNA sequence: TGTGCCAGCAGCCCTCATCATAGGTTGAACACTGAAGCTTTCTTT. Residues: CASSPHHRLNTEAFF.